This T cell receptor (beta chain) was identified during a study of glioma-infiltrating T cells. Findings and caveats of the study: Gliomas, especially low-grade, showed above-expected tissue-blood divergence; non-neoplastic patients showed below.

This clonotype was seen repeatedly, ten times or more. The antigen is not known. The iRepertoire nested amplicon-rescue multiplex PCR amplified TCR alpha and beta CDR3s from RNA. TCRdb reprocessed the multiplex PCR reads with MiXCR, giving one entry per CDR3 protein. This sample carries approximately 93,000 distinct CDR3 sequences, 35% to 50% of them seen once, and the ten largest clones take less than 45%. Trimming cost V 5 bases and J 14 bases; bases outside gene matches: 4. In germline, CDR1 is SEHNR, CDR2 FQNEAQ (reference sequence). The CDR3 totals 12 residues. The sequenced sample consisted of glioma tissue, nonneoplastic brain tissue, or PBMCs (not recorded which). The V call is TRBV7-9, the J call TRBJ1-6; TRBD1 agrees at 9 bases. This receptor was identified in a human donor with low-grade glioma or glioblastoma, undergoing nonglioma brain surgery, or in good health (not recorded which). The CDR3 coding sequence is TGTGCCAGCAGCCTAGGGACAGGGACCCTCCACTTT. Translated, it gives CASSLGTGTLHF.